One sample yielded the 8 T cell receptor beta chains listed below, sequenced in a study of B cell selection in AIRE deficiency. Using immunoSEQ multiplex PCR, the repertoire was profiled, and TCRdb retains in-frame clones only, with some absent. The repertoire holds about 2,900 clones, with 78% as singletons. The regulatory T cell sort gate was CD4+CD25hiCD127low/negative. Material: Tregs sorted from PBMCs. All receptors derive from a human donor with AIRE deficiency.

This clone was counted between two and nine times. The chain links TRBV29-1 to TRBJ1-4, with D perhaps matching TRBD1 (6 bases). Germline V gene sequence: CDR1 SQVTM, CDR2 ANQGSEA. The CDR3 contains 13 residues. Trimming removed 4 bases at V and 9 bases at J, with 15 bases between. The CDR3 protein is CSVARQGSKKLFF. CDR3 DNA: TGCAGCGTTGCCCGTCAGGGGAGTAAAAAACTGTTTTTT.

The V call is TRBV28, the J call TRBJ1-1; D uncertain. Trimming took 0 bases from V and 5 from J, leaving 16 bases between them. The CDR3 consists of 16 residues. Germline CDR1 MDHEN, CDR2 SYDVKM. The CDR3 protein is CASSLWTGPTRTEAFF. The DNA of the CDR3 is TGTGCCAGCAGTTTATGGACCGGCCCTACCCGGACTGAAGCTTTCTTT. Drawing the rest from reference TRBV28 and TRBJ1-1, the complete variable domain is DVKVTQSSRYLVKRTGEKVFLECVQDMDHENMFWYRQDPGLGLRLIYFSYDVKMKEKGDIPEGYSVSREKKERFSLILESASTNQTSMYLCASSLWTGPTRTEAFFGQGTRLTVV.

This clone showed up just once. This chain connects TRBV11-3 to TRBJ1-4; maybe TRBD1 (5 bases). V was clipped by 4 bases and J by 8 bases, with 17 bases between them. CDR3 length: 15 amino acids. The germline gives CDR1 SGHNT, CDR2 YENEEA. The CDR3 loop is CASSYDALGGEKLFF. In nucleotides, the CDR3 is TGTGCCAGCAGCTATGACGCCCTTGGGGGGGAAAAACTGTTTTTT. Full variable domain (rest looked up from reference TRBV11-3 and TRBJ1-4): EAGVVQSPRYKIIEKKQPVAFWCNPISGHNTLYWYLQNLGQGPELLIRYENEEAVDDSQLPKDRFSAERLKGVDSTLKIQPAELGDSAVYLCASSYDALGGEKLFFGSGTQLSVL.

V is TRBV19 and J is TRBJ1-1; D gene uncertain. The V gene's germline CDR1 is LNHDA and CDR2 SQIVND (reference sequence). The CDR3 sequence is 12 residues long. V was cut by 2 bases and J by 1 base, with 2 bases left in between. The CDR3 here is CASSIKNTEAFF. Here the CDR3 DNA reads TGTGCCAGTAGTATAAAGAACACTGAAGCTTTCTTT.

The CDR3 here is CASGIQGTTYEQYF. Here the CDR3 DNA reads TGTGCCAGCGGCATACAGGGGACCACCTACGAGCAGTACTTC. The chain employs TRBV11-3 and TRBJ2-7; 7 nucleotides agree with TRBD1. The CDR3 runs 14 residues. Germline V gives CDR1 SGHNT, CDR2 YENEEA. The V gene end was trimmed by 8 bases and the J gene end by 2 bases; junction bases not matched to a gene: 9.

This clone was observed once. Here the CDR3 DNA reads TGCGCCAGCAGCACGGCCGGGACGACGAGTGTTGAGCAGTTCTTC. Translating gives CASSTAGTTSVEQFF. V and J are TRBV5-1 and TRBJ2-1, with D perhaps assigned TRBD1 or TRBD2 (5 bases each). The CDR3 is made up of 15 amino acids. Germline loops: CDR1 SGHRS, CDR2 YFSETQ. V dropped 4 bases and J dropped 9 bases, with 20 bases sitting between them.

The rearrangement joins TRBV28 to TRBJ1-1, with a possible D match to TRBD1 (6 bases). Germline V gene lookup returns CDR1 MDHEN and CDR2 SYDVKM. Trimming left V 5 bases short and J 5 bases short, with 18 bases between. The CDR3 has 15 amino acids. CDR3 in amino acids: CASSQGPGLLTEAFF. Written as DNA, the CDR3 is TGTGCCAGCAGTCAGGGGCCAGGGTTGTTGACTGAAGCTTTCTTT.

This chain connects TRBV4-3 to TRBJ1-3; D not resolved. Trimming removed 4 bases from V and 4 bases from J, with 8 bases in between. Germline lookup yields CDR1 LGHNA and CDR2 YSLEER. The CDR3 is 13 amino acids. DNA for the CDR3: TGCGCCAGCAGCCCGCGTGTCGGAAACACCATATATTTT. This encodes CASSPRVGNTIYF.